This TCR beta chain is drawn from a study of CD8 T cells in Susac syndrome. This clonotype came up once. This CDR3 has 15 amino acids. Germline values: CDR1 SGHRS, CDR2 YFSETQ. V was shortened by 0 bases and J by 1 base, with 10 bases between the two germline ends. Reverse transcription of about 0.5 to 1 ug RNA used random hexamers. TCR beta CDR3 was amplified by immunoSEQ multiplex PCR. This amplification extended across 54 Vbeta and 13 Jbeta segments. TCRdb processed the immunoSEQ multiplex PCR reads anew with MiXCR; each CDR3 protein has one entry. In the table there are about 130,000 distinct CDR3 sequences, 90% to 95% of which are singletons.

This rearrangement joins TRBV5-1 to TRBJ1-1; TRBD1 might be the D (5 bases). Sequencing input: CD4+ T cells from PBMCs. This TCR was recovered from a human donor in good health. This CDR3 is CASSLATGPNTEAFF. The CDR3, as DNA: TGCGCCAGCAGCTTGGCGACGGGGCCGAACACTGAAGCTTTCTTT.